Reported below is one TCR beta chain. Per the original data handling: Using reference gene primer amplification, nucleated cell counts were estimated. The data were produced by immunoSEQ multiplex PCR, yet TCRdb's version contains in-frame clones alone and is incomplete. V and J calls and clone size follow that table, whereas D and trimming were derived from the DNA. The sample has a few hundred thousand clones, roughly 82% seen once. The ends lost 4 bases at V and 3 bases at J; junction bases unmatched: 12. Per the germline V gene, CDR1 is ENHRY and CDR2 is SYGVKD. The CDR3 length is 17 residues. The data originate from a study of blood T cell repertoires in COVID-19. About the study: The origin of the acute and convalescent COVID-19 samples was the United States, Italy and Spain. T cells, B-cell-depleted T cells, or PBMCs provided the cDNA or gDNA that served as material.

This sequence joins TRBV10-3 and TRBJ2-1; 7 bases fit TRBD2. The TCR was taken from a woman aged 50 to 60 with acute or convalescent COVID-19. The source material was peripheral blood. This CDR3 reads CAISGAGVGTNYNEQFF. As DNA, the CDR3 is TGTGCCATCAGTGGGGCTGGTGTTGGGACTAACTACAATGAGCAGTTCTTC.